The present entry profiles one TCR beta chain with its context. This clone occurred a few times. This clone's antigen is unknown. No much larger clone exists at a distance of one base, and base qualities are not known. Interpreted using the paper, the time point label stands for: cycle 1 day 1 (C1D1), immediately before nivolumab initiation. All trial patients had relapsed after autologous stem cell transplantation, with cohorts A, B and C differing in prior brentuximab vedotin exposure. The trial cohort comprised roughly 50 patients with relapsed/refractory classical Hodgkin lymphoma whose best overall responses were complete response, partial response or progressive disease. Single-agent nivolumab was administered to trial patients in the multi-cohort phase II CheckMate 205 trial. An independent review committee assessed best overall response by applying the 2007 International Working Group response criteria. Trial PBMCs were collected just before the start of nivolumab (C1D1) and during therapy at cycle 2 day 1 and cycle 4 day 1. Peripheral blood was collected in 8 mL Vacutainer Cell Preparation Tubes, from which PBMCs were isolated by centrifugation and then cryopreserved.

Genomic DNA was extracted with the Qiagen DNeasy kit from unsorted PBMCs and from negatively selected CD4+ and CD8+ fractions. Using primers that anneal to V and J segments, immunoSEQ multiplex PCR amplified the TCR beta CDR3 regions. A synthetic immune receptor repertoire was used to minimize amplification bias, and remaining bias was computationally removed after sequencing. The authors processed their data as follows. Custom Python scripts were used to quantify repertoire diversity as the Shannon entropy index. Unsorted, CD4+ and CD8+ repertoires were analyzed separately, except for combined analyses in which CD4+ and CD8+ sequences were merged in silico. Clonal expansion was defined as at least a 2-fold frequency increase after treatment relative to C1D1, with a pseudocount of 0.5 for undetected baseline clones. Singleton clones were defined as clones with 0 or 1 copy at C1D1, and non-singleton clones were defined as clones with 2 or more copies. Clones expanded in unsorted samples were assigned a CD4+, CD8+ or unknown annotation through matching of protein sequences in sorted samples from the same patient. Wilcoxon tests were applied to paired samples to test diversity changes from C1D1 to C4D1. Imported from immuneACCESS, the table was reduced by TCRdb to in-frame sequences with V and J called. These copies leave out some clones; in studies compared against another copy, an unresolved V gene accounts for under half, and the cause of the remainder is not known. Clone size and V and J calls were adopted from that table, with D and trimming inferred from the DNA. This sample gives about 72,000 clones in total; approximately 94% of them show up just once. The ten top clones hold 7.5% to 9.5% of the sample.

This entry belongs to a study of PD-1 blockade in classical Hodgkin lymphoma (dated by TCRdb to 2020 to 2021). As for the study more broadly: Nivolumab dosing was 3 mg/kg intravenously every 2 weeks, continuing until either disease progression or unacceptable toxicity. The study used TCR beta sequencing and CyTOF to define a peripheral blood immune signature of response to PD-1 blockade in classical Hodgkin lymphoma.

From its cysteine to its phenylalanine, the CDR3 spans 16 amino acids. Here the CDR3 DNA is all that survives: 48 bases in frame from base 1. Looking up the germline V gene yields CDR1 MNHEY and CDR2 SVGAGI. Trimming at the junction amounts to 0 bases on V and 6 bases on J, and the germline ends lie 17 bases apart. Paper-wide results and their limitations: CD4+ but not CD8+ TCR diversity rose significantly by C4D1 (p=0.0027 vs p=0.16), most apparent in complete responders (p=0.02). Newly diagnosed patients were reported to have lower baseline TCR diversity than healthy donors, and relapsed/refractory patients were reported to have lower baseline TCR diversity still. Trial patients with a complete response had baseline diversity similar to that of newly diagnosed patients, while partial responders and progressors had significantly lower diversity. Lower diversity was seen in patients whose nivolumab began less than 1 year after ASCT, and these patients were left out of later analyses so that immune reconstitution would not confound the results. The study was restricted to a single clinical trial cohort, and the causes of repertoire differences, possibly disease activity or prior therapy, were left undefined.

The V and J genes are TRBV6-5 and TRBJ1-2; D gene: possibly TRBD1, on 5 matching bases. This sequence originates from a human donor with classical Hodgkin lymphoma. The input for sequencing was peripheral blood mononuclear cells (PBMCs), taken at baseline. The CDR3 protein: CASSYSRAGSGDGYTF. The DNA sequence is given as TGTGCCAGCAGTTACTCGAGGGCAGGGTCGGGTGATGGCTACACCTTC.